The rows below give T cell receptor beta chains drawn from one sample of a study of blood T cell repertoires in COVID-19. Sequencing was performed with immunoSEQ multiplex PCR; in TCRdb, only in-frame clones are kept and a portion is missing. The repertoire holds 80,000 to 95,000 clones, roughly 76% seen once, with under 5.5% in the top ten. The sample was peripheral blood. The receptors were gathered from a man older than 75 with COVID-19, enrolled during active disease. CDR3s include the opening cysteine and the closing phenylalanine or tryptophan. Fields, in order: J gene, V gene, clone size, D gene, CDR3 DNA, CDR3 protein. The D gene is left open where the match is weak. Rows give clone size only sometimes, using once, few, many, or a class for an expanded clone.

j_call: TRBJ2-3
v_call: TRBV10-1
clone_size: .
d_call: TRBD2
cdr3_nt: TGCGCCAGCAGTGATGCCGGGACTAGCGTCACAGATACGCAGTATTTT
cdr3_aa: CASSDAGTSVTDTQYF

j_call: TRBJ2-7
v_call: TRBV7-6
clone_size: .
d_call: TRBD2
cdr3_nt: TGTGCCAGCAGCCCAAGACCTCTTAGCGGGGGGGGCTCCTACGAGCAGTACTTC
cdr3_aa: CASSPRPLSGGGSYEQYF

j_call: TRBJ2-2
v_call: TRBV11-2
clone_size: .
d_call: TRBD2
cdr3_nt: TGTGCCAGCACCTCGACTAGCGGGATTGCCGGGGAGCTGTTTTTT
cdr3_aa: CASTSTSGIAGELFF

j_call: TRBJ1-1
v_call: TRBV7-9
clone_size: .
d_call: .
cdr3_nt: TGTGCCAGCAGTCACGGGGGAGGAAACACTGAAGCTTTCTTT
cdr3_aa: CASSHGGGNTEAFF

j_call: TRBJ2-7
v_call: TRBV15
clone_size: once
d_call: .
cdr3_nt: TGTGCCACCAGCATCGGGGGTCGGGAAAAATACGAGCAGTACTTC
cdr3_aa: CATSIGGREKYEQYF

j_call: TRBJ1-5
v_call: TRBV6-1
clone_size: .
d_call: .
cdr3_nt: TGTGCCAGCAGTGAAACCCCGACAGGAATCAATCAGCCCCAGCATTTT
cdr3_aa: CASSETPTGINQPQHF

j_call: TRBJ1-2
v_call: TRBV29-1
clone_size: .
d_call: .
cdr3_nt: TGCAGCGGGGGACTTTCCGATGGCTACACCTTC
cdr3_aa: CSGGLSDGYTF

j_call: TRBJ1-6
v_call: TRBV7-9
clone_size: .
d_call: .
cdr3_nt: TGTGCCAGCACCCCGGGGGGGATCGATAATTCACCCCTCCACTTT
cdr3_aa: CASTPGGIDNSPLHF

j_call: TRBJ1-4
v_call: TRBV2
clone_size: .
d_call: .
cdr3_nt: TGTGCCAGCAGTCGACAGTCAACTAATGAAAAACTGTTTTTT
cdr3_aa: CASSRQSTNEKLFF

j_call: TRBJ1-5
v_call: TRBV28
clone_size: .
d_call: TRBD1
cdr3_nt: TGTGCCAGCCGGGGACAGGGGGTTGCGGCGCCCCAGCATTTT
cdr3_aa: CASRGQGVAAPQHF

j_call: TRBJ1-4
v_call: TRBV12-3/TRBV12-4
clone_size: once
d_call: TRBD1
cdr3_nt: TGTGCCAGCAGGGGACAGAATAATGAAAAACTGTTTTTT
cdr3_aa: CASRGQNNEKLFF

j_call: TRBJ1-5
v_call: TRBV7-9
clone_size: .
d_call: TRBD1
cdr3_nt: TGTGCCAGCAGCTTATGGAGGCAGGGGGTGAGTAGCAATCAGCCCCAGCATTTT
cdr3_aa: CASSLWRQGVSSNQPQHF

j_call: TRBJ1-5
v_call: TRBV19
clone_size: .
d_call: TRBD1
cdr3_nt: TGTGCCAGTAAGGGGCGAGGGACAGGTGACAATCAGCCCCAGCATTTT
cdr3_aa: CASKGRGTGDNQPQHF

j_call: TRBJ2-7
v_call: TRBV5-1
clone_size: .
d_call: .
cdr3_nt: TGCGCCAGCAGCTTAGCAGGGTTCGGCTCCTACGAGCAGTACTTC
cdr3_aa: CASSLAGFGSYEQYF

j_call: TRBJ1-2
v_call: TRBV10-3
clone_size: .
d_call: .
cdr3_nt: TGTGCCATCAGTGGATCCCAGCGAGACTATGGCTACACCTTC
cdr3_aa: CAISGSQRDYGYTF

j_call: TRBJ2-3
v_call: TRBV2
clone_size: .
d_call: .
cdr3_nt: TGTGCCAGCAGTGATGTTGAGGGGGGCACAGATACGCAGTATTTT
cdr3_aa: CASSDVEGGTDTQYF

j_call: TRBJ1-5
v_call: TRBV6-6
clone_size: .
d_call: .
cdr3_nt: TGTGCCAGCAGTTCCTTCGGACAGCTTAGCAATCAGCCCCAGCATTTT
cdr3_aa: CASSSFGQLSNQPQHF

j_call: TRBJ1-2
v_call: TRBV4-2
clone_size: few
d_call: TRBD1
cdr3_nt: TGTGCCAGCCTTGCCCAGGGGGCCAGGGGGGGCTACACCTTC
cdr3_aa: CASLAQGARGGYTF

j_call: TRBJ2-2
v_call: TRBV7-3
clone_size: .
d_call: .
cdr3_nt: TGTGCCAGCAGCGCGGGCGGTCCCAACACCGGGGAGCTGTTTTTT
cdr3_aa: CASSAGGPNTGELFF

j_call: TRBJ2-1
v_call: TRBV19
clone_size: .
d_call: TRBD2
cdr3_nt: TGTGCCAGTAGTATGACGGGAGGGCCTCCCAATGAGCAGTTCTTC
cdr3_aa: CASSMTGGPPNEQFF

j_call: TRBJ1-3
v_call: TRBV5-1
clone_size: .
d_call: TRBD1
cdr3_nt: TGCGCCAGCAGCTCGACAGGGGTCGGAAACACCATATATTTT
cdr3_aa: CASSSTGVGNTIYF

j_call: TRBJ2-1
v_call: TRBV5-1
clone_size: few
d_call: TRBD1
cdr3_nt: TGCGCCAGCCGGGACAGGGTGGCCAATGAGCAGTTCTTC
cdr3_aa: CASRDRVANEQFF

j_call: TRBJ1-1
v_call: TRBV19
clone_size: .
d_call: .
cdr3_nt: TGTGCCAGTAGTATAGCCCAGGGGAGGAACACTGAAGCTTTCTTT
cdr3_aa: CASSIAQGRNTEAFF

j_call: TRBJ2-7
v_call: TRBV5-4
clone_size: .
d_call: TRBD1
cdr3_nt: TGTGCCAGCAGCTCATGGACAGGGACGAACGAGCAGTACTTC
cdr3_aa: CASSSWTGTNEQYF

j_call: TRBJ2-3
v_call: TRBV10-2
clone_size: .
d_call: TRBD2
cdr3_nt: TGCGCCAGCCTTAGCGGGGGGGCTAGCACAGATACGCAGTATTTT
cdr3_aa: CASLSGGASTDTQYF

j_call: TRBJ1-2
v_call: TRBV28
clone_size: .
d_call: .
cdr3_nt: TGTGCCAGCAGTTTAACAGGGAGTGGCTACACCTTC
cdr3_aa: CASSLTGSGYTF

j_call: TRBJ2-1
v_call: TRBV6-2/TRBV6-3
clone_size: once
d_call: .
cdr3_nt: TGTGCCAGCAGTTCAGCGATGGGCAATGAGCAGTTCTTC
cdr3_aa: CASSSAMGNEQFF

j_call: TRBJ1-1
v_call: TRBV27
clone_size: few
d_call: TRBD1
cdr3_nt: TGTGCCAGCAGGAGGGGGCGCTTGGCTGAAGCTTTCTTT
cdr3_aa: CASRRGRLAEAFF